Each of the 12 T cell receptor beta chains below was sequenced from the same sample in a study of beta chain features in type 1 diabetes. No antigen has been assigned to these receptors. The sequenced template was cDNA made from the entire isolated RNA. Profiling relied on immunoSEQ multiplex PCR, and the TCRdb table lists in-frame clones only, not all of them. Here the sample spans roughly 290,000 clones, 15% being singletons. Study-wide results and limits: Among patients with Type 1 diabetes, TCRB CDR3s were moderately but significantly shorter in every one of the four CD4+ subsets.

The sample was naive CD4+ T cells from blood. Receptors originate from a man between 18 and 29 years old with type 1 diabetes.

This clone has only a few counts. The limits of the CDR3 on the DNA are not certain, so only TCRdb's listed CDR3 is given. Here the CDR3 reads CTSSQDGLFASGSYEQYF. This rearrangement joins TRBV1 to TRBJ2-7; the table's D call of TRBD2 was not tested on the DNA. TRBV1 is designated a pseudogene. The CDR3 is 18 residues long, ends included.

This clone appeared a few times. V is TRBV11-2 and J is TRBJ1-2, with a weak D call TRBD1 (5 bases). Germline CDR1 reads SGHAT; CDR2 reads FQNNGV. CDR3 length: 12 amino acids. Deletions cut 2 bases from V and 8 bases from J, with 9 bases between. The CDR3 loop is CASSLRGRGYTF. The CDR3 nucleotides are TGTGCCAGCAGCTTAAGGGGTCGGGGCTACACCTTC.

The J gene is TRBJ1-5, the V gene TRBV11-3; no reliable D call. The CDR3 sequence is 15 residues long. With 2 bases removed from V and 9 bases from J, the gap between germline ends came to 17 bases. Germline lookup yields CDR1 SGHNT and CDR2 YENEEA. CDR3 loop: CASSLRRVFRWPQHF. CDR3 nucleotide sequence: TGTGCCAGCAGCTTAAGGAGGGTTTTCCGATGGCCCCAGCATTTT. The full variable domain, rest sourced from reference TRBV11-3 and TRBJ1-5, is EAGVVQSPRYKIIEKKQPVAFWCNPISGHNTLYWYLQNLGQGPELLIRYENEEAVDDSQLPKDRFSAERLKGVDSTLKIQPAELGDSAVYLCASSLRRVFRWPQHFGDGTRLSIL.

There are a few counts of this clone. J is TRBJ1-1 and V is TRBV5-1; maybe TRBD1 (6 bases). With 0 bases removed from V and 4 bases from J, the gap between germline ends came to 7 bases. Germline V gene data show CDR1 as SGHRS and CDR2 as YFSETQ. The CDR3 extends over 13 amino acids. For the CDR3, the DNA is TGCGCCAGCAGCTTGGAACAGGGCACTGAAGCTTTCTTT. As protein: CASSLEQGTEAFF.

The gene calls are TRBV7-9 and TRBJ1-2; 9 bases fit TRBD1. The junction had 10 bases not matched to a gene; V was cut back by 6 bases and J by 8 bases. In germline, CDR1 is SEHNR, CDR2 FQNEAQ (reference sequence). The CDR3 has 14 residues. This CDR3 is CASSQGDRAKGYTF. As DNA, the CDR3 is TGTGCCAGCAGTCAAGGGGACAGGGCAAAAGGCTACACCTTC. Full variable domain (remainder filled in from reference TRBV7-9 and TRBJ1-2): DTGVSQNPRHKITKRGQNVTFRCDPISEHNRLYWYRQTLGQGPEFLTYFQNEAQLEKSRLLSDRFSAERPKGSFSTLEIQRTEQGDSAMYLCASSQGDRAKGYTFGSGTRLTVV.

The CDR3 DNA reads TGTGCCAGCTCACCGGCAGGGCGATATAATTCACCCCTCCACTTT. It encodes CASSPAGRYNSPLHF. The J gene is TRBJ1-6, the V gene TRBV18, with D perhaps matching TRBD1 (5 bases). CDR1 KGHSH and CDR2 LQKENI come from the germline V gene. This CDR3 contains 15 residues. V was cut by 3 bases and J by 4 bases, with 10 bases left in between.

The chain is built from TRBV6-5 and TRBJ1-2; the D is unclear. CDR3 length: 16 residues. Trimming left V 0 bases short and J 0 bases short, with 11 bases between. The germline CDR1 and CDR2 sequences are MNHEY and SVGAGI. The CDR3 nucleotides are TGTGCCAGCAGTTACTCGATTAACGGAGCTAACTATGGCTACACCTTC. As protein: CASSYSINGANYGYTF.

This clone was detected only a few times. This sequence joins TRBV27 and TRBJ2-1; D is perhaps TRBD1 (6 bases). The germline CDR1 and CDR2 sequences are MNHEY and SMNVEV (reference sequence). The ends were cut back, 2 bases at V and 7 bases at J, with 12 bases in the middle. This CDR3 contains 14 residues. The CDR3 coding sequence is TGTGCCAGCAGTTTAAGGGGGTGGCGGAATGAGCAGTTCTTC. This translates into CASSLRGWRNEQFF.

V is TRBV6-1 and J is TRBJ2-3; 7 nucleotides line up with TRBD1. Losses at the gene ends were 7 bases for V and 5 bases for J; bases not matched to a gene: 3. Germline CDR1 MNHNS, CDR2 SASEGT. The CDR3 consists of 12 residues. The CDR3 DNA reads TGTGCCAGCAAACCAGGGGGAGATACGCAGTATTTT. Translating gives CASKPGGDTQYF.

This clone was seen a few times. V and J are TRBV14 and TRBJ2-1; TRBD1 agrees at 9 bases. Germline CDR1 reads SGHDN; CDR2 reads FVKESK. V gave up 6 bases and J gave up 6 bases; unmatched junction bases: 15. The CDR3 loop spans 17 amino acids. The CDR3 spells CASSRTGGGVERNEQFF. The CDR3 DNA reads as TGTGCCAGCAGTCGTACAGGGGGCGGAGTCGAACGCAATGAGCAGTTCTTC.

This chain connects TRBV7-2 to TRBJ1-1, with unresolved D. V was clipped by 1 base and J by 9 bases, with 6 bases between them. Germline CDR1 and CDR2: SGHTA and FQGNSA. CDR3 length: 11 residues. The CDR3 loop reads CASSLVLQAFF. CDR3 in DNA: TGTGCCAGCAGCTTAGTACTCCAAGCTTTCTTT.

This clone has only a few counts. In nucleotides, the CDR3 is TGTGCCAGCAGTTTTGCCGTGACATATAATTCACCCCTCCACTTT. Its translation: CASSFAVTYNSPLHF. The chain couples TRBV28 to TRBJ1-6; D gene uncertain. Trimming removed 3 bases from V and 4 bases from J, with 10 bases in between. This CDR3 comprises 15 residues. Germline V CDR1 and CDR2: MDHEN, SYDVKM.